A single sample gave rise to the 14 T cell receptor beta chains below, sequenced in a study of cytomegalovirus exposure and HLA in healthy donors. Data came from immunoSEQ multiplex PCR; TCRdb stores just in-frame clones and leaves some out. Of 70,000 or so clones in the sample, 94% were seen once. Sequencing was carried out using PBMCs. The receptors derive from a woman aged 18-29 years in good health and CMV-seronegative.

This clone counts as medium-sized. The chain has TRBV21-1 and TRBJ2-7; the table names TRBD1, a call not compared with the DNA. TRBV21-1 is a known pseudogene. The CDR3 contains 15 residues. CDR3 sequence: CASSWTGRRVYEQYF. CDR3 DNA sequence: TGTGCCAGCAGTTGGACAGGGCGGAGGGTCTACGAGCAGTACTTC.

This clone was seen only once. The chain has TRBV7-8 and TRBJ2-1; D is uncertain. Germline V lookup: CDR1 SGHVS, CDR2 FQNEAQ. V was trimmed by 5 bases and J by 5 bases, leaving 7 bases between them. The CDR3 length is 12 residues. In DNA, the CDR3 is TGTGCCAGCAGCCCTGGGCACAATGAGCAGTTCTTC. This codes for CASSPGHNEQFF.

The chain combines TRBV6-4 with TRBJ2-3, with 11 bases lining up with TRBD2. Germline loops: CDR1 MRHNA, CDR2 SNTAGT. The CDR3 contains 14 residues. V lost 10 bases to trimming and J lost 5 bases; unmatched junction nucleotides: 8. CDR3 sequence (DNA): TGTGCCAACCATAGCGGGGGGGTTAAAGATACGCAGTATTTT. This codes for CANHSGGVKDTQYF.

The chain combines TRBV7-9 with TRBJ2-3; 8 bases map to TRBD2. The CDR3 sequence is 15 residues long. The trim removed 4 bases at V and 3 bases at J, leaving 6 bases unmatched. Germline lookup yields CDR1 SEHNR and CDR2 FQNEAQ (reference sequence). This CDR3 reads CASSWGQRETDTQYF. The CDR3, as DNA: TGTGCCAGCAGCTGGGGGCAGCGGGAGACAGATACGCAGTATTTT.

In this sample, this clone turned up once. J is TRBJ1-1 and V is TRBV10-3, with TRBD1 as a possible D gene (5 bases). Germline loops: CDR1 ENHRY, CDR2 SYGVKD. Deletions cut 0 bases from V and 1 base from J, with 15 bases between. The length of the CDR3 is 17 residues. The CDR3 DNA follows: TGTGCCATCAGTGAGTCGACGATTAGGACACCGAACACTGAAGCTTTCTTT. Protein: CAISESTIRTPNTEAFF.

The chain uses TRBV10-1 and TRBJ1-1, with D perhaps matching TRBD1 (5 bases). Germline V gene lookup returns CDR1 WNHNN and CDR2 SYGVQD (reference sequence). There are 13 residues in the CDR3. V was pared by 2 bases and J by 9 bases, with 13 bases between. The CDR3 DNA reads as TGCGCCAGCAGTGAGGCAATCGGGACTAAAGCTTTCTTT. Amino acids: CASSEAIGTKAFF.

The chain employs TRBV5-4 and TRBJ1-1; no clear D gene. The CDR3 is 14 amino acids. Germline CDR1 SGHNT, CDR2 YYREEE (reference sequence). Trimming took off 2 bases at V and 3 bases at J, with 11 bases between the two ends. CDR3 loop: CASSLAGRYTEAFF. The CDR3 DNA sequence: TGTGCCAGCAGCTTAGCCGGGAGGTACACTGAAGCTTTCTTT.

V and J are TRBV11-2 and TRBJ2-5, with a tentative D call TRBD2 (5 bases). Trimming pared 1 base from V and 0 bases from J, leaving 12 bases between. Looked up from germline, CDR1 is SGHAT and CDR2 is FQNNGV. The CDR3 sequence is 16 residues long. This chain's CDR3 is CASSLGSSLYQETQYF. The CDR3 DNA follows: TGTGCCAGCAGCTTAGGGTCTAGCTTGTACCAAGAGACCCAGTACTTC.

The chain employs TRBV7-6 and TRBJ2-3; 7 positions match TRBD2. V gave up 6 bases and J gave up 2 bases; unmatched junction bases: 14. Germline CDR1 SGHVS, CDR2 FNYEAQ. This CDR3 contains 17 residues. CDR3 nucleotide sequence: TGTGCCAGCAGTTTCGGGCCGGGGCGGGGGTCCACAGATACGCAGTATTTT. This codes for CASSFGPGRGSTDTQYF. Looking up the rest from reference TRBV7-6 and TRBJ2-3 gives the full variable domain: GAGVSQSPRYKVTKRGQDVALRCDPISGHVSLYWYRQALGQGPEFLTYFNYEAQQDKSGLPNDRFSAERPEGSISTLTIQRTEQRDSAMYRCASSFGPGRGSTDTQYFGPGTRLTVL.

The chain couples TRBV7-9 to TRBJ2-7; 7 bases line up with TRBD1. Germline V gene data show CDR1 as SEHNR and CDR2 as FQNEAQ (reference sequence). This CDR3 contains 13 residues. V gave up 4 bases and J gave up 3 bases; unmatched junction bases: 3. For the CDR3, the DNA is TGTGCCAGCAGCTCAGGGACAGACTACGAGCAGTACTTC. It translates to CASSSGTDYEQYF.

The J gene is TRBJ2-5, the V gene TRBV14, with TRBD2 matching 7 bases. The junction had 6 bases not matched to a gene; V was cut back by 4 bases and J by 4 bases. This CDR3 has 14 amino acids. Germline CDR1 SGHDN, CDR2 FVKESK. CDR3 amino acids: CASSRNTGGETQYF. The CDR3 nucleotides read TGTGCCAGCAGCCGAAACACGGGGGGAGAGACCCAGTACTTC.

The J gene is TRBJ2-7, the V gene TRBV7-9, with D maybe TRBD1 (5 bases). In germline, CDR1 is SEHNR, CDR2 FQNEAQ (reference sequence). The CDR3 runs 14 residues. V was pared by 6 bases and J by 4 bases, with 16 bases between. The CDR3 sequence is CASRPGGAEYEQYF. Written as DNA, the CDR3 is TGTGCCAGCAGGCCCGGTGGGGCGGAGTACGAGCAGTACTTC.

The chain uses TRBV10-1 and TRBJ2-3; D is possibly TRBD2 (6 bases). Trimming cost V 1 base and J 4 bases, with 21 bases left between them. Germline V gene sequence: CDR1 WNHNN, CDR2 SYGVQD (reference sequence). The CDR3 loop spans 18 amino acids. This chain's CDR3 is CASSEYSSVYPGADTQYF. CDR3 in DNA: TGCGCCAGCAGTGAGTACTCTAGCGTCTACCCCGGAGCAGATACGCAGTATTTT.

The V call is TRBV11-2, the J call TRBJ2-7; D remains ambiguous. V was cut by 5 bases and J by 6 bases, with 17 bases left in between. The CDR3 loop spans 14 amino acids. The germline V gene encodes CDR1 SGHAT and CDR2 FQNNGV. The CDR3 sequence is CASSVRVLTGEQYF. In nucleotides, the CDR3 is TGTGCCAGCAGCGTACGGGTCTTGACCGGCGAGCAGTACTTC.